The clone carrying this TCR beta chain was detected ten times or more. Its antigen remains unidentified. cDNA was made by 5'RACE with 10-nucleotide random UMIs. TCRdb used MiXCR to reprocess the 5' RACE reads, holding one entry per CDR3 protein. The table includes 70,000 to 90,000 distinct CDR3 sequences, approximately 5% detected once. These data come from a study of neurological immune-mediated disorders. General study findings and limits: While HTLV-1-associated myelopathy showed the greatest TCR clonal expansion, multiple sclerosis showed the least, falling below healthy controls.

CDR1 and CDR2 (germline): SGHRS, YFSETQ. CDR3 length equals 14 residues. Trimming removed 0 bases at V and 8 bases at J, with 11 bases between. Sequences were obtained from PBMCs. J is TRBJ1-4 and V is TRBV5-1; a possible D gene is TRBD1 (5 bases). The clonotype comes from a young woman with multiple sclerosis. CDR3 residues: CASSLAQATEKLFF. The DNA for the CDR3 is TGCGCCAGCAGCTTGGCACAGGCTACGGAAAAACTGTTTTTT.